This T cell receptor beta chain comes out of a study of shared clonotypes between healthy human individuals. General study points: Deeper or shallower sequencing was expected to change how clonotypes are shared among donors.

The CDR3 is 16 amino acids. Germline loops: CDR1 SGHRS, CDR2 YFSETQ. Trimming shortened V by 0 bases and J by 0 bases, and 12 bases separated the two germline ends. Regarding this clone: No antigen is known for it.

Here immunoSEQ multiplex PCR was the method, and the copy in TCRdb shows in-frame clones only, minus some. Seen here are millions of clones, approximately 95% observed once, and the top ten hold roughly 0.13%. Sequencing was performed on naive CD4+ T cells sorted from blood. The subset denotes: CD45RA+ positively selected. The TCR originated in a man aged 18-30 years in good health. V usage is TRBV5-1 and J usage is TRBJ2-5; D gene uncertain. Here the CDR3 reads CASSLGVTEHQETQYF. Written as DNA, the CDR3 is TGCGCCAGCAGCTTGGGGGTCACAGAACACCAAGAGACCCAGTACTTC. Complete variable domain (other parts from reference TRBV5-1 and TRBJ2-5): KAGVTQTPRYLIKTRGQQVTLSCSPISGHRSVSWYQQTPGQGLQFLFEYFSETQRNKGNFPGRFSGRQFSNSRSEMNVSTLELGDSALYLCASSLGVTEHQETQYFGPGTRLLVL.